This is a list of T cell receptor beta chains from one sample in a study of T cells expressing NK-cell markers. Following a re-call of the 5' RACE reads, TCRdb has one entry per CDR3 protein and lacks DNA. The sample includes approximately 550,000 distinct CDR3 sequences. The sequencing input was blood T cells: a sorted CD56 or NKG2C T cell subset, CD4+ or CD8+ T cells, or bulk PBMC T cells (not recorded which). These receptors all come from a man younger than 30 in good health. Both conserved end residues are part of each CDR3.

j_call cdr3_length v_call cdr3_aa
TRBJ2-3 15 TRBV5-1 CASSLDRGFADTQYF
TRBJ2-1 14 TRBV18 CASSPGLIPSEQFF
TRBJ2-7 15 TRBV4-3 CASSQDWGDLIEQYF
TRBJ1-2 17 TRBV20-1 CSARDPPNPGLTIGYTF
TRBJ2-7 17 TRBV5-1 CASSPRPLSLASYEQYF
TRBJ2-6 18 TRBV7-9 CASVHRDRVMSGANVLTF
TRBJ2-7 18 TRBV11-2 CASSSRSARLAGEYEQYF
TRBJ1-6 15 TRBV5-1 CASSHRDSLNSPLHF
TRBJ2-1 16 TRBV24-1 CATSEFGTRGPSEQFF
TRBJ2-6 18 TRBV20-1 CSAPTASGLLSGANVLTF
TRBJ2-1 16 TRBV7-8 CASSSRIGQGADEQFF
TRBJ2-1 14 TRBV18 CASSPPLVENEQFF
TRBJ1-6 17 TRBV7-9 CASSLALGQGSGSPLHF
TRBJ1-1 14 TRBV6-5 CASSYLGTAAEAFF
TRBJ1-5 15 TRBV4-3 CASSPDRAPNQPQHF
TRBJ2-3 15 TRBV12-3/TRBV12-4 CASSPVEGSADTQYF
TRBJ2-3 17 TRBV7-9 CASSLESGAPGTDTQYF
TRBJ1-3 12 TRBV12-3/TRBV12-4 CASIRSGNTIYF
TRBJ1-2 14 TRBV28 CASRAQGGYYGYTF
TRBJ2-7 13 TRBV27 CASTSGTGHEQYF
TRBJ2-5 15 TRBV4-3 CASSQDVTGQETQYF
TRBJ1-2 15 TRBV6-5 CASSYRTESNYGYTF
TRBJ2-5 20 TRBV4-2 CASSPKPNRLAGAQQETQYF
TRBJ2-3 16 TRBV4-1 CASSQGHGGGTDTQYF
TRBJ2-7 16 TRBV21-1 CASSKGDPTSIYEQYF
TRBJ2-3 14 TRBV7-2 CASSLQQGLDTQYF
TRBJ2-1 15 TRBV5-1 CASSTDSGSYNEQFF
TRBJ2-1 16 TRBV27 CASSPLQGFLLNEQFF
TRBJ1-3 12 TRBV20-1 CSAHEMGNTIYF
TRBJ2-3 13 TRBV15 CATKSTSTDTQYF
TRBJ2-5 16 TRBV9 CASSSRTQGTQETQYF
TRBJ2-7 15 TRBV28 CASSLLPFGGYEQYF
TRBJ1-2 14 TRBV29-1 CSVRGSGGGYGYTF
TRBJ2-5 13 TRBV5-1 CASSVRYPGTQYF
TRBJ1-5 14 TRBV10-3 CAISGDRGYQPQHF